The 24 T cell receptor beta chains presented below share a single source sample, sequenced in a study of cytomegalovirus exposure and HLA in healthy donors. PCR employed 60 Vbeta and 13 Jbeta primers. Some clones are missing from TCRdb's copy, which holds only in-frame ones; the method was immunoSEQ multiplex PCR. The sample records roughly 110,000 clones, approximately 74% being singletons. Sequenced: PBMCs. The receptors shown here come from a woman in her thirties or forties in good health and CMV-seropositive.

This chain joins TRBV2 and TRBJ2-3; no definite D call. Per the germline V gene, CDR1 is SNHLY and CDR2 is FYNNEI. This CDR3 region has 12 residues. Trimming cost V 5 bases and J 3 bases, with 6 bases left between them. The CDR3 sequence is CASSPRTDTQYF. The CDR3 coding sequence is TGTGCCAGCAGTCCCCGGACAGATACGCAGTATTTT.

The V and J genes are TRBV2 and TRBJ2-1; 8 bases map to TRBD1. The CDR3 consists of 12 residues. From germline, CDR1 is SNHLY and CDR2 FYNNEI. V was pared by 5 bases and J by 7 bases, with 1 base of the junction left unmatched. In nucleotides, the CDR3 is TGTGCCAGCAGTCAGGGGGCAAATGAGCAGTTCTTC. Translated: CASSQGANEQFF.

Notes on this clone: The junction shows a germline mismatch at one end, possibly a read error. The rearrangement links TRBV10-1 to TRBJ2-3, with TRBD2 matching 9 bases. Germline V gives CDR1 WNHNN, CDR2 SYGVQD (reference sequence). The CDR3 totals 16 residues. Here the CDR3 DNA reads TGCGCCAGCTGCCCTCGCCTAGCGGGGCCCACAAATACGCAGTATTTT. Translating it yields CASCPRLAGPTNTQYF.

The rearrangement uses TRBV30 and TRBJ2-5; no definite D call. Germline CDR1 is GTSNPN and CDR2 is SVGIG (reference sequence). V lost 3 bases and J 4 bases, leaving 15 bases between the germline ends. The CDR3 consists of 14 residues. For the CDR3, the DNA is TGTGCCTGGAGACGCCTGACTCTTACAGAGACCCAGTACTTC. This sequence encodes CAWRRLTLTETQYF.

The V and J genes are TRBV5-1 and TRBJ2-1; TRBD1 matches at 8 bases. CDR3 length equals 14 residues. Trimming at V came to 4 bases and at J to 4 bases, leaving 4 bases not matched to a gene. Per the germline V gene, CDR1 is SGHRS and CDR2 is YFSETQ. CDR3 coding DNA: TGCGCCAGCAGCATGGACAGGGCGTACAATGAGCAGTTCTTC. Translated, it gives CASSMDRAYNEQFF.

V is TRBV30 and J is TRBJ2-7, with D possibly matching TRBD1 (5 bases). Germline V CDR1 and CDR2: GTSNPN, SVGIG (reference sequence). The CDR3 length is 13 residues. Trimming left V 0 bases short and J 3 bases short, with 9 bases between. CDR3 sequence: CAWSVLQGYEQYF. CDR3 nucleotide sequence: TGTGCCTGGAGTGTACTTCAGGGCTACGAGCAGTACTTC.

The rearrangement joins TRBV18 to TRBJ1-4; D uncertain. Trimming took 6 bases from V and 8 from J, leaving 13 bases between them. This CDR3 spans 13 amino acids. Per the germline V gene, CDR1 is KGHSH and CDR2 is LQKENI. CDR3: CASSTNTREKLFF. CDR3 nucleotides: TGTGCCAGCTCCACTAACACAAGGGAAAAACTGTTTTTT.

This clone was seen a few times. This rearrangement joins TRBV23-1 to TRBJ1-5; D uncertain. TRBV23-1 is noted as an ORF with a role that remains uncertain. The CDR3 is made up of 13 amino acids. Trimming removed 6 bases at V and 8 bases at J, with 14 bases between. CDR3 sequence: CASRTVKKEPQHF. The CDR3 nucleotides read TGCGCCAGCAGGACTGTGAAGAAGGAGCCCCAGCATTTT.

This clone was seen more than once but under ten times. V gene TRBV6-6 combines with J gene TRBJ2-7; 9 positions agree with TRBD1. The CDR3 is made up of 15 amino acids. Trimming cost V 6 bases and J 5 bases; bases outside gene matches: 11. Germline values: CDR1 MNHNY, CDR2 SVGAGI (reference sequence). This chain's CDR3 is CASSPGTGKGNEQYF. For the CDR3, the DNA is TGTGCCAGCAGCCCCGGGACAGGGAAGGGAAACGAGCAGTACTTC.

In this sample, this clone turned up a few times. The gene calls are TRBV29-1 and TRBJ2-2; 8 bases match TRBD2. Germline-derived CDR1 and CDR2 are SQVTM and ANQGSEA. The CDR3 is made up of 17 amino acids. J was trimmed by 2 bases and V by 1 base; bases with no gene match: 9. The CDR3 loop reads CSVEGPTGGPNTGELFF. As DNA, the CDR3 is TGCAGCGTTGAAGGCCCGACGGGGGGGCCAAACACCGGGGAGCTGTTTTTT.

The gene calls are TRBV5-1 and TRBJ2-1, with TRBD2 matching over 12 bases. The trim removed 4 bases at V and 6 bases at J, leaving 2 bases unmatched. CDR3 length equals 14 residues. The germline CDR1 and CDR2 sequences are SGHRS and YFSETQ. CDR3 amino acids: CASSGTSGRNEQFF. CDR3 nucleotide sequence: TGCGCCAGCAGCGGGACTAGCGGGCGCAATGAGCAGTTCTTC.

This chain links TRBV2 with TRBJ1-5; 8 positions match TRBD1. J lost 6 bases, V lost 3 bases, and 1 base had no gene match. Per germline, CDR1 SNHLY and CDR2 FYNNEI. The CDR3 has 13 amino acids. CDR3 DNA: TGTGCCAGCAGTGACAGGGGGCGTCAGCCCCAGCATTTT. Its protein is CASSDRGRQPQHF.

The chain carries TRBV5-4 and TRBJ2-7; 8 bases match TRBD2. Germline values: CDR1 SGHNT, CDR2 YYREEE (reference sequence). The CDR3 is 15 amino acids. After removal of 1 base from V and 0 bases from J, the junction contained 3 bases not matched to a gene. CDR3 sequence: CASSLSSGDSYEQYF. CDR3 nucleotide sequence: TGTGCCAGCAGCTTGAGTAGCGGGGACTCCTACGAGCAGTACTTC. Full variable domain (outside the CDR3, taken from reference TRBV5-4 and TRBJ2-7): ETGVTQSPTHLIKTRGQQVTLRCSSQSGHNTVSWYQQALGQGPQFIFQYYREEENGRGNFPPRFSGLQFPNYSSELNVNALELDDSALYLCASSLSSGDSYEQYFGPGTRLTVT.

The chain uses TRBV6-6 and TRBJ1-2; D unresolved. V lost 0 bases and J lost 4, with 15 bases in between. The CDR3 contains 16 residues. Germline CDR1 and CDR2: MNHNY and SVGAGI (reference sequence). This CDR3 is CASSYSTTVESYGYTF. CDR3 nucleotide sequence: TGTGCCAGCAGTTACTCGACCACAGTGGAATCCTATGGCTACACCTTC.

V and J are TRBV5-4 and TRBJ2-1, with 7 bases matching TRBD2. The CDR3 is made up of 16 amino acids. Germline CDR1 and CDR2: SGHNT and YYREEE (reference sequence). The V gene end was trimmed by 0 bases and the J gene end by 8 bases; junction bases not matched to a gene: 11. DNA for the CDR3: TGTGCCAGCAGCTTGGTTTTGATGGGGGGGAGGGATGAGCAGTTCTTC. The encoded protein is CASSLVLMGGRDEQFF.

CDR3 sequence (DNA): TGTGCCAGCAGCGTCGGGACAGTGATTAACTATGGCTACACCTTC. This gives the protein CASSVGTVINYGYTF. This sequence joins TRBV6-5 and TRBJ1-2; 7 bases align to TRBD1. Trimming cost V 6 bases and J 1 base; bases outside gene matches: 8. Germline V gives CDR1 MNHEY, CDR2 SVGAGI. This CDR3 has 15 residues.

CDR3 protein: CASREGARDTQYF. The DNA for the CDR3 is TGTGCCAGCAGAGAGGGGGCGCGTGATACGCAGTATTTT. The chain links TRBV6-6 to TRBJ2-3; 7 bases are shared with TRBD1. This CDR3 is built from 13 residues. V dropped 6 bases and J dropped 6; count of bases not matched to a gene: 6. Germline V gene sequence: CDR1 MNHNY, CDR2 SVGAGI (reference sequence).

This chain joins TRBV7-2 and TRBJ2-7; 12 bases align to TRBD1. Germline CDR1 and CDR2: SGHTA and FQGNSA. V lost 1 base, J lost 9 bases, and 7 bases stayed unmatched. This CDR3 is built from 15 residues. The CDR3 protein is CASSLDGTGGAGQYF. The CDR3 DNA follows: TGTGCCAGCAGCTTAGATGGGACAGGGGGCGCAGGGCAGTACTTC.

This clone was recorded once. The chain carries TRBV19 and TRBJ1-1; TRBD1 might be the D (5 bases). This CDR3 has 12 residues. V lost 6 bases to trimming and J lost 6 bases, with 11 bases between them. Germline V gene sequence: CDR1 LNHDA, CDR2 SQIVND (reference sequence). The CDR3 here is CASREQVSEAFF. CDR3 bases: TGTGCCAGTAGGGAACAGGTCTCTGAAGCTTTCTTT.

This clone was recorded once. Distinct nucleotide sequences in the sample also encode this CDR3. V usage is TRBV18 and J usage is TRBJ1-5; D is unclear. This CDR3 is built from 14 residues. Germline-derived CDR1 and CDR2 are KGHSH and LQKENI. Trimming took off 0 bases at V and 2 bases at J, with 5 bases between the two ends. In nucleotides, the CDR3 is TGTGCCAGCTCACCACCCGGGGGCAATCAGCCCCAGCATTTT. Protein sequence: CASSPPGGNQPQHF.

The genes are TRBV2 and TRBJ1-5; D is unresolved. There are 13 residues in the CDR3. Trimming stripped 6 bases from V and 0 bases from J, with 6 bases between. Germline lookup yields CDR1 SNHLY and CDR2 FYNNEI. The CDR3 loop reads CASRRDSNQPQHF. CDR3 sequence (DNA): TGTGCCAGCAGGAGGGATAGCAATCAGCCCCAGCATTTT.

The J gene is TRBJ1-5, the V gene TRBV19; D is unresolved. With 6 bases removed from V and 0 bases from J, the gap between germline ends came to 12 bases. The CDR3 has 15 amino acids. CDR1 and CDR2 from the germline V gene are LNHDA and SQIVND (reference sequence). CDR3 amino acids: CASSYLTTSNQPQHF. CDR3 nucleotides: TGTGCCAGTAGCTACTTAACTACTAGCAATCAGCCCCAGCATTTT.

A note on this clone: The sample carries other DNA sequences with the same CDR3. DNA of the CDR3: TGTGCCTGGAGTCAAAACTATGGCTACACCTTC. Encoded protein: CAWSQNYGYTF. The chain joins TRBV30 to TRBJ1-2; D unclear. V lost 2 bases, J lost 2 bases, and 3 bases lay in between. The CDR3 is 11 amino acids. CDR1 is GTSNPN, CDR2 SVGIG, per germline (reference sequence).

V is TRBV7-6 and J is TRBJ2-5; 7 nucleotides agree with TRBD2. Per germline, CDR1 SGHVS and CDR2 FNYEAQ. V lost 5 bases, J lost 5 bases, and 8 bases stayed unmatched. CDR3 size: 14 residues. In nucleotides, the CDR3 is TGTGCCAGCAGCGGGAGGGCTCCGAAGGAGACCCAGTACTTC. Its protein is CASSGRAPKETQYF.